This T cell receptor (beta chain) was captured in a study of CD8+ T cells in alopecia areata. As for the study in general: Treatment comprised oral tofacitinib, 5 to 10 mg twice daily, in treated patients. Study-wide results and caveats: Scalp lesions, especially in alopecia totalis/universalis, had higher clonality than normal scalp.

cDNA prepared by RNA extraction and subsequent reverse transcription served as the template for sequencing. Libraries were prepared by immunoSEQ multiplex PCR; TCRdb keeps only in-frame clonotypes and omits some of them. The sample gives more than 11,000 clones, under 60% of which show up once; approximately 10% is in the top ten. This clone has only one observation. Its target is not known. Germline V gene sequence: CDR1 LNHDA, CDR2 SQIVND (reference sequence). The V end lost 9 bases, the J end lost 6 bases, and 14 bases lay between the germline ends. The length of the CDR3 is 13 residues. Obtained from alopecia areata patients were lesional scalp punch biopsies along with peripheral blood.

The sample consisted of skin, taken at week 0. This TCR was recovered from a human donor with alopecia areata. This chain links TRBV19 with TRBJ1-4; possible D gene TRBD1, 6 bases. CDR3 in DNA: TGTGCCAGCAGCGAACAGGGAGATGAAAAACTGTTTTTT. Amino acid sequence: CASSEQGDEKLFF.